The present TCR beta chain was sequenced within a study of beta chain features in type 1 diabetes. Study-wide points: Whether HLA type influences TCRB rearrangement remained unresolved here. Relative to healthy donors, patients appeared to have naive, central memory and Treg TCRB repertoires that were more similar. Moderate but significant shortening of TCRB CDR3s was recorded in all four CD4+ subsets from Type 1 diabetes patients. Cells that show high TCR expression could be over-represented by cDNA sequencing.

About this clone itself: The antigen is unknown.

V gave up 0 bases and J gave up 4 bases, with 13 bases separating them. Germline-derived CDR1 and CDR2 are SGHNT and YYREEE (reference sequence). This CDR3 spans 15 amino acids. The investigators reverse transcribed all of the isolated RNA, so they sequenced expressed TCRB transcripts. Method: immunoSEQ multiplex PCR; TCRdb's copy keeps in-frame clones and lacks some. Here the sample spans about 410,000 clones, about 14% being singletons. The chain carries TRBV5-4 and TRBJ1-1; D gene uncertain. Sequencing used naive CD4+ T cells from blood. This clonotype was sampled from a man aged 30-40 years in good health. CDR3 bases: TGTGCCAGCAGCTTGGAAAAGGCTGGCGCCACTGAAGCTTTCTTT. As protein: CASSLEKAGATEAFF.